One T cell receptor (beta chain) is described in this entry. The sample is drawn from a study of blood T cell repertoires in COVID-19. Assay: immunoSEQ multiplex PCR; the TCRdb copy retains only in-frame clones and omits some. The profile shows 250,000 to 350,000 clones, approximately 90% of them singletons. The TCR comes from a young woman who had recovered from COVID-19. The sample consisted of PBMCs or T cells enriched from blood (not recorded which).

CDR3 nucleotide sequence: TGTGCCAGCAGAGCCGACACAGCGAACACCGGGGAGCTGTTTTTT. This translates into CASRADTANTGELFF. The chain links TRBV7-9 to TRBJ2-2; no definite D call. V shed 6 bases and J shed 0 bases, with 11 bases lying between them. The CDR3 length is 15 residues. The germline V gene has CDR1 SEHNR and CDR2 FQNEAQ (reference sequence).